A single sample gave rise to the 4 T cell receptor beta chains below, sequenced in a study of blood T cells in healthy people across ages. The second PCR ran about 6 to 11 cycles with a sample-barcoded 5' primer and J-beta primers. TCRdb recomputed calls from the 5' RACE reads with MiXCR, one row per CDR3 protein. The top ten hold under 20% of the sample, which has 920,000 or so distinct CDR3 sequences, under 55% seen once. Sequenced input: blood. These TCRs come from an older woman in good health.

CDR3 DNA sequence: TGTGCCAGCAGTCTGCGGGGGGGCGGGTCCAAAAACATTCAGTACTTC. Protein sequence: CASSLRGGGSKNIQYF. This chain connects TRBV27 to TRBJ2-4; 9 bases map to TRBD2. CDR1 is MNHEY, CDR2 SMNVEV, per germline (reference sequence). The length of the CDR3 is 16 residues. V was pared by 5 bases and J by 2 bases, with 7 bases of the junction left unmatched.

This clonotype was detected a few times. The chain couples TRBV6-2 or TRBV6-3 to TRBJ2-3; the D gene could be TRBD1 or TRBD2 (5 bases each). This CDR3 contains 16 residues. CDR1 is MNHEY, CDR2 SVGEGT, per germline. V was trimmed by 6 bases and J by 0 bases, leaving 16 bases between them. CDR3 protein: CASSDGTWRSTDTQYF. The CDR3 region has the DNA TGTGCCAGCAGCGACGGGACGTGGAGAAGCACAGATACGCAGTATTTT.

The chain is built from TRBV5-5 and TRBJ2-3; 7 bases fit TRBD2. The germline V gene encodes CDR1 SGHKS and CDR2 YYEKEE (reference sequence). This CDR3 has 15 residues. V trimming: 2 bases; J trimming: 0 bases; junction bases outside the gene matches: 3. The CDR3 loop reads CASSFDGRSTDTQYF. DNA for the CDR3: TGTGCCAGCAGCTTTGACGGGAGGAGCACAGATACGCAGTATTTT.

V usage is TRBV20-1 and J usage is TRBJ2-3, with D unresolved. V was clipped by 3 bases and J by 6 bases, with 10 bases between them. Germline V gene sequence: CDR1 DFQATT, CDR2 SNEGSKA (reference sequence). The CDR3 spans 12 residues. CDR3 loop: CSASVLTDTQYF. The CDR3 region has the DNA TGCAGTGCTAGCGTTTTGACTGATACGCAGTATTTT.